What follows are 7 T cell receptor beta chains derived from one specimen sequenced in a study of blood T cells in healthy people across ages. With a J-beta primer mix and a sample-barcoded 5' primer, a second PCR ran 7 to 11 cycles. TCRdb reprocessed the 5' RACE reads with MiXCR, giving one entry per CDR3 protein. The sample lists about 2 million distinct CDR3 sequences, approximately 50% occurring once. Material: blood. These receptor sequences come from a woman aged 40 to 50 in good health.

This clonotype was seen a handful of times. The chain joins TRBV7-9 to TRBJ1-2, with 7 bases fitting TRBD1. Germline V gives CDR1 SEHNR, CDR2 FQNEAQ (reference sequence). The CDR3 is made up of 15 amino acids. V shed 5 bases, J shed 3 bases, and the junction held 9 bases outside the gene matches. In DNA, the CDR3 is TGTGCCAGCAGCCAAAGCGACAGGGAGGACTATGGCTACACCTTC. Translating gives CASSQSDREDYGYTF. Full variable domain (missing parts from reference TRBV7-9 and TRBJ1-2): DTGVSQNPRHKITKRGQNVTFRCDPISEHNRLYWYRQTLGQGPEFLTYFQNEAQLEKSRLLSDRFSAERPKGSFSTLEIQRTEQGDSAMYLCASSQSDREDYGYTFGSGTRLTVV.

This chain links TRBV7-2 with TRBJ2-5, with 9 positions matching TRBD2. In germline, CDR1 is SGHTA, CDR2 FQGNSA. The CDR3 is 16 amino acids. V lost 5 bases and J lost 5; bases outside the gene matches: 12. CDR3 amino acids: CASSPRPAGGSETQYF. The CDR3, as DNA: TGTGCCAGCAGCCCACGGCCTGCGGGGGGGAGTGAGACCCAGTACTTC.

This chain connects TRBV7-9 to TRBJ2-3; 8 positions match TRBD2. There are 15 residues in the CDR3. The V gene end was trimmed by 3 bases and the J gene end by 0 bases; junction bases not matched to a gene: 2. Germline lookup yields CDR1 SEHNR and CDR2 FQNEAQ (reference sequence). For the CDR3, the DNA is TGTGCCAGCAGCTTTAGCGGGGAGAGCACAGATACGCAGTATTTT. Residues: CASSFSGESTDTQYF.

The J gene is TRBJ2-3, the V gene TRBV12-3 or TRBV12-4, with D possibly matching TRBD2 (5 bases). V lost 6 bases to trimming and J lost 0 bases, with 10 bases between them. The CDR3 has 14 residues. CDR3 in DNA: TGTGCCAGCAGACTACTAGAGAGCACAGATACGCAGTATTTT. Translation gives CASRLLESTDTQYF.

This rearrangement joins TRBV24-1 to TRBJ2-1; 7 bases fit TRBD1. Unmatched junction bases numbered 9, after V lost 7 bases and J lost 4 bases. Per the germline V gene, CDR1 is KGHDR and CDR2 is SFDVKD. CDR3 length: 15 residues. The CDR3 loop reads CATSDVGDSYNEQFF. The DNA of the CDR3 is TGTGCCACCAGCGATGTCGGGGACAGTTACAATGAGCAGTTCTTC.

This clonotype appeared a few times. The chain joins TRBV11-2 to TRBJ2-6; TRBD1 might be the D (6 bases). Trimming left V 2 bases short and J 0 bases short, with 17 bases between. Germline V CDR1 and CDR2: SGHAT, FQNNGV. There are 19 residues in the CDR3. The CDR3 loop is CASSLISGDVLSGANVLTF. The CDR3 bases are TGTGCCAGCAGCTTAATATCAGGGGACGTTCTCTCTGGGGCCAACGTCCTGACTTTC.

The chain links TRBV6-2 or TRBV6-3 to TRBJ2-7, with D perhaps TRBD2 (6 bases). The DNA end is a closer match to TRBJ2-5, so the J assignment may be wrong. Germline V gene lookup returns CDR1 MNHEY and CDR2 SVGEGT. The CDR3 extends over 14 amino acids. CDR3 protein: CASSYYSGQETQYF. DNA for the CDR3: TGTGCCAGCAGTTACTATAGCGGCCAAGAGACCCAGTACTTC.